This TCR beta chain was recorded in a study of cytomegalovirus exposure and HLA in healthy donors. Study-level results: Judged likely to be a sequencing artifact was a cluster of highly shared sequence variants. Usually a TCR sequence was rare, but some public TCRs were found in many donors. The productive fraction for most TCR beta V segments was about 90% or about 30% in an earlier analysis.

With regard to this clone: The antigen is unknown.

The CDR3 is 13 amino acids. With 1 base removed from V and 6 bases from J, the gap between germline ends came to 10 bases. In germline, CDR1 is SGHDN, CDR2 FVKESK. Amplification used 60 Vbeta primers and 13 Jbeta primers. Repertoires were generated with immunoSEQ multiplex PCR, while TCRdb's copy carries only in-frame clones and drops some. The sample yields 150,000 or so clones, more than 60% seen once. Source material: PBMCs. V gene TRBV14 combines with J gene TRBJ2-7; D gene ambiguous. This clonotype was sampled from a young man in good health and CMV-seropositive. The CDR3: CASSQVTGSEQYF. In DNA, the CDR3 is TGTGCCAGCAGCCAAGTGACGGGTTCCGAGCAGTACTTC.